This entry features one T cell receptor (beta chain) sequence. Its matching antigen is unknown. The CDR3 loop spans 15 amino acids. Losses at the gene ends were 7 bases for V and 5 bases for J; bases not matched to a gene: 14. Germline V CDR1 and CDR2: LNHDA, SQIVND (reference sequence). These data are taken from a study of shared clonotypes between healthy human individuals. General study results and limits: Donor clonotype sharing was expected to depend on sequencing depth.

Repertoires were generated with immunoSEQ multiplex PCR, while TCRdb's copy carries only in-frame clones and drops some. The sample consists of 110,000 or so clones, about 70% of them appearing once. V gene TRBV19 combines with J gene TRBJ2-7; the match to TRBD2 covers 7 bases. This TCR came from a young woman in good health. Material: memory CD8+ T cells sorted from blood. The subset: CD45RO+ cells pooled with CCR7-negative TemRA cells. CDR3 DNA: TGTGCCAGTACCTCTAGCGGAGCCTTTTGGGACGAGCAGTACTTC. Protein: CASTSSGAFWDEQYF.